This is a list of T cell receptor beta chains from one sample in a study of blood T cell repertoires in COVID-19. Using immunoSEQ multiplex PCR, the repertoire was profiled, and TCRdb retains in-frame clones only, with some absent. The sample consists of around 140,000 clones, approximately 88% of them appearing once. The material sequenced was peripheral blood. Every receptor here comes from a woman aged 45-60 years with acute or convalescent COVID-19. The CDR3 runs from the conserved cysteine through the conserved F or W. The D gene is left open where the match is weak. Clone size appears in some rows only: once, few, many, or a class for an expanded clone.

v_call: TRBV25-1; j_call: TRBJ2-4; d_call: TRBD2; clone_size: NA; cdr3_nt: TGTGCCAGCAGTGAACAAGCAGCGGGGCCAAACATTCAGTACTTC; cdr3_aa: CASSEQAAGPNIQYF
v_call: TRBV3-1/TRBV3-2; j_call: TRBJ1-1; d_call: NA; clone_size: NA; cdr3_nt: TGTGCCAGCAGCCACGGGGACTTCGACCCCGCTTTCTTT; cdr3_aa: CASSHGDFDPAFF
v_call: TRBV29-1; j_call: TRBJ2-2; d_call: NA; clone_size: NA; cdr3_nt: TGCAGCGTTGAAGGTGACAAGAACACCGGGGAGCTGTTTTTT; cdr3_aa: CSVEGDKNTGELFF
v_call: TRBV28; j_call: TRBJ2-2; d_call: TRBD1; clone_size: once; cdr3_nt: TGTGCCAGCAGTACCACCGGGACAGGGGATACCGGGGAGCTGTTTTTT; cdr3_aa: CASSTTGTGDTGELFF
v_call: TRBV24-1; j_call: TRBJ1-2; d_call: NA; clone_size: NA; cdr3_nt: TGTGCCACCAGTGATTACCGCCAGGGAGGCTACACCTTC; cdr3_aa: CATSDYRQGGYTF
v_call: TRBV7-6; j_call: TRBJ2-1; d_call: NA; clone_size: NA; cdr3_nt: TGTGCCAGCAGCTTAAAATTCGGGAGTGACCAGTTCTTC; cdr3_aa: CASSLKFGSDQFF
v_call: TRBV7-9; j_call: TRBJ1-2; d_call: TRBD1; clone_size: NA; cdr3_nt: TGTGCCAGCAGCTCCCTGACAGGGGTCAGCGGCGGCTACACCTTC; cdr3_aa: CASSSLTGVSGGYTF
v_call: TRBV28; j_call: TRBJ1-2; d_call: TRBD1; clone_size: NA; cdr3_nt: TGTGCCAGCAGTCCAAGGGACAGGGCGGACTATGGCTACACCTTC; cdr3_aa: CASSPRDRADYGYTF
v_call: TRBV30; j_call: TRBJ1-5; d_call: TRBD1; clone_size: NA; cdr3_nt: TGTGCCTGGGGGACAGGACCTAATCAGCCCCAGCATTTT; cdr3_aa: CAWGTGPNQPQHF
v_call: TRBV19; j_call: TRBJ2-3; d_call: TRBD2; clone_size: NA; cdr3_nt: TGTGCCACCTCGGGACTAGCGGGGGGGTCAGATACGCAGTATTTT; cdr3_aa: CATSGLAGGSDTQYF
v_call: TRBV5-1; j_call: TRBJ1-2; d_call: TRBD1; clone_size: NA; cdr3_nt: TGCGCCAGCAGCTCCGACGGGACAGGGATCTATGGCTACACCTTC; cdr3_aa: CASSSDGTGIYGYTF
v_call: TRBV11-3; j_call: TRBJ2-7; d_call: TRBD2; clone_size: NA; cdr3_nt: TGTGCCAGCAGCTGCCCTCAGAGCGGGAGATTAAAAGCCTACGAGCAGTACTTC; cdr3_aa: CASSCPQSGRLKAYEQYF
v_call: TRBV24-1; j_call: TRBJ2-1; d_call: NA; clone_size: NA; cdr3_nt: TGTGCCACCAGTGATCGAGGGGGAGTAAGCTACAATGAGCAGTTCTTC; cdr3_aa: CATSDRGGVSYNEQFF
v_call: TRBV7-2; j_call: TRBJ1-2; d_call: NA; clone_size: few; cdr3_nt: TGTGCCAGCAGCAAGTCCGCAGGGGTCGATGGCTACACCTTC; cdr3_aa: CASSKSAGVDGYTF
v_call: TRBV19; j_call: TRBJ2-1; d_call: TRBD2; clone_size: NA; cdr3_nt: TGTGCCAGTAGTTCCCCACCGGCCGGGACTAGCGGAGGCAGGGAGCAGTTCTTC; cdr3_aa: CASSSPPAGTSGGREQFF
v_call: TRBV12-3/TRBV12-4; j_call: TRBJ2-7; d_call: NA; clone_size: few; cdr3_nt: TGTGCCAGCAGCCCGGACAGATACGAGCAGTACTTC; cdr3_aa: CASSPDRYEQYF
v_call: TRBV5-1; j_call: TRBJ2-2; d_call: TRBD1; clone_size: NA; cdr3_nt: TGCGCCAGCAGCCGACAGGGACCGAACACCGGGGAGCTGTTTTTT; cdr3_aa: CASSRQGPNTGELFF
v_call: TRBV18; j_call: TRBJ1-5; d_call: NA; clone_size: few; cdr3_nt: TGTGCCAGCTCACCCCAGGGAAATCAGCCCCAGCATTTT; cdr3_aa: CASSPQGNQPQHF
v_call: TRBV7-3; j_call: TRBJ1-2; d_call: TRBD1; clone_size: once; cdr3_nt: TGTGCCAGCAGCCCCGGACAGGAGGCCTATGGCTACACCTTC; cdr3_aa: CASSPGQEAYGYTF
v_call: TRBV9; j_call: TRBJ1-4; d_call: NA; clone_size: NA; cdr3_nt: TGTGCCAGCAGCCCTCAGGGGATGGAGAATGAAAAACTGTTTTTT; cdr3_aa: CASSPQGMENEKLFF
v_call: TRBV27; j_call: TRBJ2-3; d_call: TRBD1; clone_size: medium-sized; cdr3_nt: TGTGCCAGCAGTCACAGGGGGCCGGCAGATACGCAGTATTTT; cdr3_aa: CASSHRGPADTQYF
v_call: TRBV5-1; j_call: TRBJ2-7; d_call: NA; clone_size: NA; cdr3_nt: TGCGCCAGCAGCTTGGTCGGGAGCCTGGACGAGCAGTACTTC; cdr3_aa: CASSLVGSLDEQYF
v_call: TRBV20-1; j_call: TRBJ2-1; d_call: TRBD2; clone_size: NA; cdr3_nt: TGCAGTGCTAGTCCTAGCGGGAGGTCCATTGAGCAGTTCTTC; cdr3_aa: CSASPSGRSIEQFF
v_call: TRBV9; j_call: TRBJ1-2; d_call: NA; clone_size: NA; cdr3_nt: TGTGCCAGCAGCGTAGGAGGCAGGGTGAGCGGCTACACCTTC; cdr3_aa: CASSVGGRVSGYTF
v_call: TRBV6-5; j_call: TRBJ1-2; d_call: NA; clone_size: NA; cdr3_nt: TGTGCCAGCAGTTACTCGCGTGTCAGGGCAACCTATGGCTACACCTTC; cdr3_aa: CASSYSRVRATYGYTF
v_call: TRBV7-9; j_call: TRBJ2-7; d_call: TRBD1; clone_size: once; cdr3_nt: TGTGCCAGCAGCCCGGGACAGGGGGCAGGAGACGGCTACGAGCAGTACTTC; cdr3_aa: CASSPGQGAGDGYEQYF
v_call: TRBV18; j_call: TRBJ1-3; d_call: NA; clone_size: once; cdr3_nt: TGTGCCAGCTCACCACAGGAGAGCTCTGGAAACACCATATATTTT; cdr3_aa: CASSPQESSGNTIYF
v_call: TRBV19; j_call: TRBJ1-2; d_call: NA; clone_size: NA; cdr3_nt: TGTGCCAGTAGACCGACTCAGGGGAACAACTATGGCTACACCTTC; cdr3_aa: CASRPTQGNNYGYTF
v_call: TRBV27; j_call: TRBJ2-7; d_call: NA; clone_size: once; cdr3_nt: TGTGCCAGCACTCCCGTTCTCGGCGGCCCCTCCTACGAGCAGTACTTC; cdr3_aa: CASTPVLGGPSYEQYF
v_call: TRBV4-1; j_call: TRBJ2-2; d_call: TRBD2; clone_size: NA; cdr3_nt: TGCGCCAGCAGCCAAGTCTCTAGCGGGATTAGCGCGAACACCGGGGAGCTGTTTTTT; cdr3_aa: CASSQVSSGISANTGELFF
v_call: TRBV12-3/TRBV12-4; j_call: TRBJ2-3; d_call: TRBD2; clone_size: NA; cdr3_nt: TGTGCCAGTTTACTAGCGGGAAGTGATACGCAGTATTTT; cdr3_aa: CASLLAGSDTQYF
v_call: TRBV5-6; j_call: TRBJ2-1; d_call: TRBD2; clone_size: NA; cdr3_nt: TGTGCCAGCAGCTTGACTAGCGGGTCCTACAATGAGCAGTTCTTC; cdr3_aa: CASSLTSGSYNEQFF
v_call: TRBV7-3; j_call: TRBJ2-2; d_call: TRBD1; clone_size: NA; cdr3_nt: TGTGCCAGCAGCAGGACAGGGGGCGCGAACACCGGGGAGCTGTTTTTT; cdr3_aa: CASSRTGGANTGELFF
v_call: TRBV5-6; j_call: TRBJ2-3; d_call: TRBD2; clone_size: NA; cdr3_nt: TGTGCCAGCAGCACGGGACTAGCGGGAGATACGCAGTATTTT; cdr3_aa: CASSTGLAGDTQYF
v_call: TRBV2; j_call: TRBJ2-7; d_call: TRBD2; clone_size: NA; cdr3_nt: TGTGCCAGCAGGGGGGGACTAGCGGGCTCCTACGAGCAGTACTTC; cdr3_aa: CASRGGLAGSYEQYF
v_call: TRBV15; j_call: TRBJ1-5; d_call: NA; clone_size: few; cdr3_nt: TGTGCCACCAGCAGAGATTATGACAGGCATCAGCCCCAGCATTTT; cdr3_aa: CATSRDYDRHQPQHF
v_call: TRBV30; j_call: TRBJ2-7; d_call: NA; clone_size: NA; cdr3_nt: TGTGCCTGGAGTGGCTCCAGGGGAATGGCCTACGAGCAGTACTTC; cdr3_aa: CAWSGSRGMAYEQYF
v_call: TRBV28; j_call: TRBJ1-4; d_call: NA; clone_size: NA; cdr3_nt: TGTGCCAGCAGTAGCTCTGGTCAGGGTAATGAAAAACTGTTTTTT; cdr3_aa: CASSSSGQGNEKLFF
v_call: TRBV10-3; j_call: TRBJ2-1; d_call: TRBD2; clone_size: NA; cdr3_nt: TGTGCCATCAGTGGTGGGACTAGCGGAGTAAGCTCCTACAATGAGCAGTTCTTC; cdr3_aa: CAISGGTSGVSSYNEQFF
v_call: TRBV18; j_call: TRBJ2-5; d_call: TRBD1; clone_size: NA; cdr3_nt: TGTGCCAGCTCACAGGGCTCGACCGGGACAGGGCCTCTAGAGACCCAGTACTTC; cdr3_aa: CASSQGSTGTGPLETQYF
v_call: TRBV3-1/TRBV3-2; j_call: TRBJ1-4; d_call: TRBD1; clone_size: NA; cdr3_nt: TGTGCCAGCAGCCATCGGACAGGGGGGGATGAAAAACTGTTTTTT; cdr3_aa: CASSHRTGGDEKLFF
v_call: TRBV3-1/TRBV3-2; j_call: TRBJ2-1; d_call: TRBD2; clone_size: once; cdr3_nt: TGTGCCAGCAGCTTTAGCGGGGGGTTCTACAATGAGCAGTTCTTC; cdr3_aa: CASSFSGGFYNEQFF
v_call: TRBV9; j_call: TRBJ1-2; d_call: NA; clone_size: once; cdr3_nt: TGTGCCAGCAGCGTCCTATCCTCTAACTATGGCTACACCTTC; cdr3_aa: CASSVLSSNYGYTF
v_call: TRBV6-4; j_call: TRBJ2-1; d_call: TRBD2; clone_size: NA; cdr3_nt: TGTGCCAGCAGTGATCTGAGCGGGGTCTCCTACAATGAGCAGTTCTTC; cdr3_aa: CASSDLSGVSYNEQFF
v_call: TRBV11-2; j_call: TRBJ2-7; d_call: TRBD1; clone_size: once; cdr3_nt: TGTGCCAGCAGCTTAGTGCCCGGGACAGGGGTGGGATACGAGCAGTACTTC; cdr3_aa: CASSLVPGTGVGYEQYF
v_call: TRBV7-8; j_call: TRBJ1-6; d_call: TRBD1; clone_size: NA; cdr3_nt: TGTGCCAGCAGCTTCAGCCGGGACAGGAATAATTCACCCCTCCACTTT; cdr3_aa: CASSFSRDRNNSPLHF
v_call: TRBV6-5; j_call: TRBJ1-5; d_call: NA; clone_size: once; cdr3_nt: TGTGCCAGCAGTACTCGCCGGCAGGACTATCAGCCCCAGCATTTT; cdr3_aa: CASSTRRQDYQPQHF
v_call: TRBV11-3; j_call: TRBJ2-2; d_call: TRBD1; clone_size: NA; cdr3_nt: TGTGCCAGCAGCGGGACAGCGAACACCGGGGAGCTGTTTTTT; cdr3_aa: CASSGTANTGELFF
v_call: TRBV19; j_call: TRBJ2-4; d_call: NA; clone_size: NA; cdr3_nt: TGTGCCAGTACTTATGACAGGTCCAAAAACATTCAGTACTTC; cdr3_aa: CASTYDRSKNIQYF
v_call: TRBV4-2; j_call: TRBJ2-3; d_call: TRBD2; clone_size: NA; cdr3_nt: TGTGCCAGCAGCGCTAGCGGGGGCGGCACAGATACGCAGTATTTT; cdr3_aa: CASSASGGGTDTQYF
v_call: TRBV5-6; j_call: TRBJ1-5; d_call: NA; clone_size: NA; cdr3_nt: TGTGCCAGCACCTCTTCCGTCGGCAATCAGCCCCAGCATTTT; cdr3_aa: CASTSSVGNQPQHF
v_call: TRBV18; j_call: TRBJ2-7; d_call: TRBD2; clone_size: NA; cdr3_nt: TGTGCCAGCTCACCTTTAGCGGGAGCTGCCTACGAGCAGTACTTC; cdr3_aa: CASSPLAGAAYEQYF
v_call: TRBV6-5; j_call: TRBJ2-7; d_call: NA; clone_size: NA; cdr3_nt: TGTGCCAGCAAGACGATGGGAGGTTACGAGCAGTACTTC; cdr3_aa: CASKTMGGYEQYF
v_call: TRBV19; j_call: TRBJ1-1; d_call: NA; clone_size: NA; cdr3_nt: TGTGCCAGTAGTATTACGGGGAACACTGAAGCTTTCTTT; cdr3_aa: CASSITGNTEAFF
v_call: TRBV7-9; j_call: TRBJ2-1; d_call: TRBD1; clone_size: NA; cdr3_nt: TGTGCCAGCAGCTTAAGACAGGGGTGGACCTACAATGAGCAGTTCTTC; cdr3_aa: CASSLRQGWTYNEQFF
v_call: TRBV24-1; j_call: TRBJ1-2; d_call: TRBD1; clone_size: NA; cdr3_nt: TGTGCCACCAGTGACCCCGACAGGGAAGACGGCTACACCTTC; cdr3_aa: CATSDPDREDGYTF
v_call: TRBV2; j_call: TRBJ1-1; d_call: NA; clone_size: NA; cdr3_nt: TGTGCCAGCAGACCTGACAGGAACACTGAAGCTTTCTTT; cdr3_aa: CASRPDRNTEAFF
v_call: TRBV7-8; j_call: TRBJ2-7; d_call: NA; clone_size: NA; cdr3_nt: TGTGCCAGCAGCTTAGGGAGTGGCGAGCAGTACTTC; cdr3_aa: CASSLGSGEQYF